These 11 T cell receptor beta chains came from one sample sequenced in a study of neurological immune-mediated disorders. MiXCR, run by TCRdb on the 5' RACE reads, gives a single entry per CDR3 protein. The sample carries about 55,000 distinct CDR3 sequences, 3.8% recorded once. The sample was PBMCs. The receptors stem from a man aged 60 to 69 with multiple sclerosis.

This clonotype was detected only a few times. The chain links TRBV27 to TRBJ2-5; unclear D gene. CDR3 length equals 16 residues. Trimming took 3 bases from V and 2 from J, leaving 16 bases between them. CDR1 is MNHEY and CDR2 is SMNVEV in the germline V gene (reference sequence). CDR3 residues: CASSFQIRNKQETQYF. The CDR3 region has the DNA TGTGCCAGCAGTTTTCAGATTAGGAACAAGCAAGAGACCCAGTACTTC.

This clonotype was detected a few times. The genes are TRBV7-2 and TRBJ1-6; D ambiguous. Germline assignment: CDR1 SGHTA and CDR2 FQGNSA. V lost 3 bases and J 5 bases, leaving 8 bases between the germline ends. The CDR3 extends over 14 amino acids. The CDR3 coding sequence is TGTGCCAGCAGCTTTACAGAGAATAATTCACCCCTCCACTTT. It is translated as CASSFTENNSPLHF.

This clonotype has a count of ten or more. This chain uses TRBV6-6 with TRBJ1-5; tentative D call: TRBD1 (5 bases). Trimming stripped 6 bases from V and 2 bases from J, with 14 bases between. The CDR3 runs to 15 residues. The V gene's germline CDR1 is MNHNY and CDR2 SVGAGI (reference sequence). The CDR3 region is CASRGDSRGNQPQHF. Written as DNA, the CDR3 is TGTGCCAGCAGGGGGGATTCGCGGGGCAATCAGCCCCAGCATTTT.

This clonotype came up many times. The chain carries TRBV9 and TRBJ2-7; no reliable D call. Germline V gene data show CDR1 as SGDLS and CDR2 as YYNGEE. CDR3 length equals 15 residues. V lost 4 bases to trimming and J lost 4 bases, with 18 bases between them. CDR3 region: CASSSGRRRDYEQYF. CDR3 nucleotide sequence: TGTGCCAGCAGCTCCGGACGGCGTAGAGATTACGAGCAGTACTTC.

This clonotype was observed at least ten times. It may be a read error: a sequence one base away is much more abundant. This chain uses TRBV5-1 with TRBJ1-1; 7 positions agree with TRBD1. J lost 11 bases, V lost 0 bases, and 7 bases had no gene match. The CDR3 loop spans 13 amino acids. From germline, CDR1 is SGHRS and CDR2 YFSETQ. CDR3 nucleotides: TGCGCCAGCAGCTTGGACAGGGGCAAAACCGCTTTCTTT. Translated: CASSLDRGKTAFF. Full variable domain (missing parts from reference TRBV5-1 and TRBJ1-1): KAGVTQTPRYLIKTRGQQVTLSCSPISGHRSVSWYQQTPGQGLQFLFEYFSETQRNKGNFPGRFSGRQFSNSRSEMNVSTLELGDSALYLCASSLDRGKTAFFGQGTRLTVV.

This clonotype was seen more than once but under ten times. This chain links TRBV19 with TRBJ2-7, with D perhaps matching TRBD2 (6 bases). CDR3 length equals 15 residues. V was cut by 6 bases and J by 6 bases, with 21 bases left in between. The V gene's germline CDR1 is LNHDA and CDR2 SQIVND (reference sequence). In DNA form, the CDR3 reads TGTGCCAGTAGCAAGGGAGCGGGTCCCTCGATCGAGCAGTACTTC. This codes for CASSKGAGPSIEQYF.

In its sample, this clonotype was seen many times. The chain uses TRBV28 and TRBJ2-1, with 7 nucleotides matching TRBD2. This CDR3 region has 14 residues. The germline V gene encodes CDR1 MDHEN and CDR2 SYDVKM. After removal of 5 bases from V and 1 base from J, the junction contained 2 bases not matched to a gene. The DNA for the CDR3 is TGTGCCAGCAGTCGGACTAGGTCCTACAATGAGCAGTTCTTC. Translating gives CASSRTRSYNEQFF.

This clonotype was counted many times. J is TRBJ2-1 and V is TRBV20-1; D is unresolved. The germline CDR1 and CDR2 sequences are DFQATT and SNEGSKA (reference sequence). This CDR3 contains 15 residues. V was clipped by 0 bases and J by 0 bases, with 9 bases between them. CDR3 loop: CSARDPTISYNEQFF. For the CDR3, the DNA is TGCAGTGCTAGAGATCCTACGATCTCCTACAATGAGCAGTTCTTC.

This clonotype was detected ten times or more. The chain carries TRBV11-2 and TRBJ1-1; D call uncertain. Trimming removed 3 bases at V and 6 bases at J, with 17 bases between. The CDR3 covers 15 residues. In germline, CDR1 is SGHAT, CDR2 FQNNGV. CDR3 coding DNA: TGTGCCAGCAGCTTTAAGGTGTCGGGTATACCTGAAGCTTTCTTT. Protein sequence: CASSFKVSGIPEAFF.

This clonotype was counted ten times or more. The CDR3, as DNA: TGCGCCAGCAGCTTGGGGGTCGACGGGGGCGAGCAGTACTTC. Its translation: CASSLGVDGGEQYF. The chain combines TRBV5-1 with TRBJ2-7; maybe TRBD2 (6 bases). The germline V gene encodes CDR1 SGHRS and CDR2 YFSETQ. The germline V and J ends were trimmed by 0 bases and 6 bases, with 13 bases remaining between them. The CDR3 length is 14 residues.

This clonotype was counted many times. The chain is built from TRBV20-1 and TRBJ2-7, with D possibly matching TRBD1 (5 bases). Trimming removed 0 bases at V and 2 bases at J, with 14 bases between. Looked up from germline, CDR1 is DFQATT and CDR2 is SNEGSKA (reference sequence). This CDR3 has 15 residues. CDR3: CSARDLQEGAYEQYF. CDR3 nucleotides: TGCAGTGCTAGAGATCTTCAAGAAGGGGCCTACGAGCAGTACTTC.